These 27 T cell receptor beta chains originate from one sample sequenced in a study of identical twins. TCRdb re-called the 5' RACE reads through MiXCR, storing one row per CDR3 protein. The table shows about 730,000 distinct CDR3 sequences, with 20% to 25% occurring only once. This sample was shared with a second study, whose subject was T cells expressing NK-cell markers.

The source material was PBMCs. These receptor sequences come from a woman aged 18-29 years in good health.

In its sample, this clonotype was seen a few times. The rearrangement joins TRBV6-1 to TRBJ2-7, with a weak D call TRBD2 (5 bases). The germline V and J ends were trimmed by 5 bases and 3 bases, with 14 bases remaining between them. This CDR3 is built from 14 residues. The germline CDR1 and CDR2 sequences are MNHNS and SASEGT. For the CDR3, the DNA is TGTGCCAGCAGTAGCGGATGGCCCAGCTACGAGCAGTACTTC. Amino acid sequence: CASSSGWPSYEQYF.

The chain carries TRBV7-2 and TRBJ2-7, with 7 bases fitting TRBD1. The germline V gene encodes CDR1 SGHTA and CDR2 FQGNSA. The CDR3 totals 14 residues. V dropped 5 bases and J dropped 5; count of bases not matched to a gene: 9. The CDR3 protein is CASSRLDRVDEQYF. In DNA, the CDR3 is TGTGCCAGCAGCCGCCTCGACAGGGTCGACGAGCAGTACTTC.

The CDR3: CASSLDLVETQYF. The CDR3 DNA is TGCGCCAGCAGCTTGGATCTCGTGGAGACCCAGTACTTC. This chain connects TRBV5-1 to TRBJ2-5; D is ambiguous. CDR3 length: 13 amino acids. V was clipped by 0 bases and J by 5 bases, with 8 bases between them. Germline V lookup: CDR1 SGHRS, CDR2 YFSETQ.

This rearrangement joins TRBV9 to TRBJ2-7; D is perhaps TRBD1 (6 bases). Germline loops: CDR1 SGDLS, CDR2 YYNGEE. The CDR3 runs to 13 residues. Deletions cut 3 bases from V and 3 bases from J, with 10 bases between. DNA of the CDR3: TGTGCCAGCAGCGGATACAGGGACTACGAGCAGTACTTC. As protein: CASSGYRDYEQYF. The variable domain in full, with the rest retrieved from reference TRBV9 and TRBJ2-7, is DSGVTQTPKHLITATGQRVTLRCSPRSGDLSVYWYQQSLDQGLQFLIQYYNGEERAKGNILERFSAQQFPDLHSELNLSSLELGDSALYFCASSGYRDYEQYFGPGTRLTVT.

This clonotype was picked up a small number of times. This chain joins TRBV5-4 and TRBJ1-2; D is ambiguous. Between the trimmed V and J ends, which lost 2 bases and 7 bases, there was a span of 18 bases. CDR3 length: 15 amino acids. From germline, CDR1 is SGHNT and CDR2 YYREEE (reference sequence). CDR3 loop: CASSLENSAFGGYTF. The CDR3, as DNA: TGTGCCAGCAGCTTAGAAAACAGTGCCTTTGGTGGCTACACCTTC. Variable domain in full (rest from reference TRBV5-4 and TRBJ1-2): ETGVTQSPTHLIKTRGQQVTLRCSSQSGHNTVSWYQQALGQGPQFIFQYYREEENGRGNFPPRFSGLQFPNYSSELNVNALELDDSALYLCASSLENSAFGGYTFGSGTRLTVV.

CDR3 nucleotides: TGTGCCAGCAGTTTCGTCGGGGACCCACAAGAGACCCAGTACTTC. Its protein product is CASSFVGDPQETQYF. The chain joins TRBV12-3 or TRBV12-4 to TRBJ2-5; D may correspond to TRBD1 or TRBD2 (5 bases each). The CDR3 contains 15 residues. V was cut by 3 bases and J by 2 bases, with 13 bases left in between.

The genes are TRBV29-1 and TRBJ1-2; D remains ambiguous. Germline loops: CDR1 SQVTM, CDR2 ANQGSEA. The CDR3 length is 10 residues. V was pared by 6 bases and J by 6 bases, with 8 bases between. DNA of the CDR3: TGCAGCGTCACCTACAATGGCTACACCTTC. It codes for CSVTYNGYTF.

This chain uses TRBV25-1 with TRBJ1-1; D might be TRBD1 (5 bases). The germline V and J ends were trimmed by 7 bases and 6 bases, with 12 bases remaining between them. This CDR3 contains 12 residues. Germline V gene sequence: CDR1 MGHDK, CDR2 SYGVNS. In nucleotides, the CDR3 is TGTGCCAGCAAGGGCGGGACCGCTGAAGCTTTCTTT. This codes for CASKGGTAEAFF.

This clonotype has a count of ten or more. The chain recombines TRBV12-3 or TRBV12-4 with TRBJ2-7, with TRBD1 identical over 7 bases. This CDR3 spans 14 amino acids. Germline trimming cut 3 bases from V and 0 bases from J; bases unmatched to any gene: 2. CDR3 bases: TGTGCCAGCAGTTTCAGACAGGGCTCCTACGAGCAGTACTTC. Encoded protein: CASSFRQGSYEQYF.

This chain uses TRBV27 with TRBJ2-3, with 12 nucleotides matching TRBD2. Trimming cost V 5 bases and J 1 base; bases outside gene matches: 4. Per the germline V gene, CDR1 is MNHEY and CDR2 is SMNVEV (reference sequence). CDR3 length: 16 amino acids. The DNA of the CDR3 is TGTGCCAGCAGTCGACTAGCGGGGGTGGGCACAGATACGCAGTATTTT. This codes for CASSRLAGVGTDTQYF.

The chain carries TRBV6-8 and TRBJ1-5; the D is unclear. Germline V CDR1 and CDR2: MNHGY, SAAAGT. CDR3 length: 13 amino acids. Between the trimmed V and J ends, which lost 7 bases and 0 bases, there was a span of 7 bases. The CDR3 loop reads CASNTASNQPQHF. CDR3 bases: TGTGCCAGCAATACGGCTAGCAATCAGCCCCAGCATTTT.

The V and J genes are TRBV12-3 or TRBV12-4 and TRBJ2-7, with D perhaps TRBD1 or TRBD2 (5 bases each). V was trimmed by 1 base and J by 0 bases, leaving 13 bases between them. The CDR3 extends over 16 amino acids. CDR3 in DNA: TGTGCCAGCAGTTTAGGTGGGACCTCGAACTCCTACGAGCAGTACTTC. It encodes CASSLGGTSNSYEQYF.

This clonotype has a count of ten or more. This chain uses TRBV6-5 with TRBJ2-3; D possibly corresponds to TRBD1 (6 bases). Germline lookup yields CDR1 MNHEY and CDR2 SVGAGI. The germline V and J ends were trimmed by 0 bases and 4 bases, with 8 bases remaining between them. The CDR3 runs to 14 residues. CDR3 region: CASSYSKGADTQYF. CDR3 bases: TGTGCCAGCAGTTACTCGAAGGGGGCAGATACGCAGTATTTT.

In this sample, this clonotype turned up a few times. This rearrangement joins TRBV6-2 or TRBV6-3 to TRBJ2-2, with no clear D. The CDR3 extends over 14 amino acids. Trimming cost V 1 base and J 0 bases, with 3 bases left between them. In germline, CDR1 is MNHEY, CDR2 SVGEGT. The CDR3 sequence: CASSYFANTGELFF. In nucleotides, the CDR3 is TGTGCCAGCAGTTACTTCGCGAACACCGGGGAGCTGTTTTTT.

This clonotype was observed many times. V gene TRBV5-8 combines with J gene TRBJ1-1; D is unclear. Between the trimmed V and J ends, which lost 4 bases and 7 bases, there was a span of 11 bases. There are 12 residues in the CDR3. Germline CDR1 is SGHTS and CDR2 is YDEGEE. The chain's CDR3 is CASSAWWNEAFF. DNA for the CDR3: TGTGCCAGCAGCGCGTGGTGGAATGAAGCTTTCTTT. The full variable domain, with the rest looked up from reference TRBV5-8 and TRBJ1-1, is EAGVTQSPTHLIKTRGQQATLRCSPISGHTSVYWYQQALGLGLQFLLWYDEGEERNRGNFPPRFSGRQFPNYSSELNVNALELEDSALYLCASSAWWNEAFFGQGTRLTVV.

This clonotype was counted many times. V usage is TRBV28 and J usage is TRBJ1-5; D remains ambiguous. CDR1 and CDR2 from the germline V gene are MDHEN and SYDVKM. This CDR3 contains 12 residues. V was pared by 7 bases and J by 5 bases, with 9 bases between. CDR3 in DNA: TGTGCCAGCACCTTAATCCATCAGCCCCAGCATTTT. This translates into CASTLIHQPQHF.

The gene calls are TRBV2 and TRBJ2-7; unclear D gene. The CDR3 loop spans 13 amino acids. Looked up from germline, CDR1 is SNHLY and CDR2 is FYNNEI. V was cut by 2 bases and J by 6 bases, with 11 bases left in between. This CDR3 is CASSESPGPEQYF. CDR3 nucleotide sequence: TGTGCCAGCAGTGAATCGCCGGGTCCCGAGCAGTACTTC.

This clonotype showed up many times. The J gene is TRBJ2-1, the V gene TRBV20-1, with D possibly matching TRBD2 (5 bases). Germline V gives CDR1 DFQATT, CDR2 SNEGSKA (reference sequence). With 5 bases removed from V and 5 bases from J, the gap between germline ends came to 13 bases. This CDR3 has 13 residues. The DNA of the CDR3 is TGCAGTGCTTATGGGAGCGCGAACAATGAGCAGTTCTTC. Translating it yields CSAYGSANNEQFF.

V usage is TRBV10-3 and J usage is TRBJ2-5, with TRBD2 matching 10 bases. J gave up 5 bases and V 2 bases, and 5 bases lay outside the gene matches. Germline lookup yields CDR1 ENHRY and CDR2 SYGVKD. The CDR3 is 15 residues long. This chain's CDR3 is CAISERSGREETQYF. CDR3 in DNA: TGTGCCATCAGTGAGCGGAGCGGGAGGGAGGAGACCCAGTACTTC.

This clonotype has more than one count but fewer than ten. The rearrangement links TRBV6-5 to TRBJ2-5; D gene ambiguous. CDR1 is MNHEY and CDR2 is SVGAGI in the germline V gene. The CDR3 runs 15 residues. The V and J ends lost 0 bases and 1 base respectively, with 9 bases between them. CDR3 DNA: TGTGCCAGCAGTTACTCGCCCGCACGCCAAGAGACCCAGTACTTC. It encodes CASSYSPARQETQYF.

A few counts support this clonotype. This sequence joins TRBV12-3 or TRBV12-4 and TRBJ2-2; D tentatively fits TRBD1 or TRBD2 (5 bases each). V lost 7 bases, J lost 0 bases, and 15 bases lay in between. This CDR3 region has 16 residues. The CDR3 loop is CASTTDGAANTGELFF. Written as DNA, the CDR3 is TGTGCCAGCACCACCGACGGGGCAGCGAACACCGGGGAGCTGTTTTTT.

The chain's CDR3 is CAWERALYNEQFF. The CDR3 nucleotides are TGTGCCTGGGAGCGGGCTTTATACAATGAGCAGTTCTTC. V usage is TRBV30 and J usage is TRBJ2-1; the D gene is possibly TRBD2 (6 bases). From germline, CDR1 is GTSNPN and CDR2 SVGIG (reference sequence). This CDR3 comprises 13 residues. Trimming took 5 bases from V and 4 from J, leaving 12 bases between them.

This clonotype was seen repeatedly, ten times or more. The chain has TRBV24-1 and TRBJ2-3; no clear D. Germline CDR1 reads KGHDR; CDR2 reads SFDVKD. Between the trimmed V and J ends, which lost 0 bases and 5 bases, there was a span of 2 bases. The CDR3 runs 12 residues. The chain's CDR3 is CATSDLGDTQYF. CDR3 nucleotides: TGTGCCACCAGTGATTTGGGAGATACGCAGTATTTT.

The gene calls are TRBV29-1 and TRBJ2-7; no firm D call. CDR1 is SQVTM, CDR2 ANQGSEA, per germline. The length of the CDR3 is 10 residues. Trimming pared 7 bases from V and 4 bases from J, leaving 8 bases between. The CDR3 DNA sequence: TGCAGCGCTTTTTTATACGAGCAGTACTTC. This sequence encodes CSAFLYEQYF.

This clonotype has a handful of counts. J is TRBJ2-7 and V is TRBV6-5; 7 bases agree with TRBD1. The ends lost 2 bases at V and 0 bases at J; junction bases unmatched: 4. This CDR3 has 15 amino acids. Germline-derived CDR1 and CDR2 are MNHEY and SVGAGI. The CDR3 DNA follows: TGTGCCAGCAGTTACGGGACAGTGCCCTCCTACGAGCAGTACTTC. This codes for CASSYGTVPSYEQYF.

The chain joins TRBV9 to TRBJ2-2; D is possibly TRBD2 (6 bases). Trimming left V 0 bases short and J 1 base short, with 10 bases between. Germline V lookup: CDR1 SGDLS, CDR2 YYNGEE. The CDR3 length is 16 residues. The CDR3 sequence: CASSVDGGLNTGELFF. The CDR3 DNA is TGTGCCAGCAGCGTAGATGGGGGGTTGAACACCGGGGAGCTGTTTTTT. Filled out from reference TRBV9 and TRBJ2-2, the complete variable domain reads DSGVTQTPKHLITATGQRVTLRCSPRSGDLSVYWYQQSLDQGLQFLIQYYNGEERAKGNILERFSAQQFPDLHSELNLSSLELGDSALYFCASSVDGGLNTGELFFGEGSRLTVL.

The chain couples TRBV5-4 to TRBJ2-3; D is possibly TRBD2 (5 bases). Per germline, CDR1 SGHNT and CDR2 YYREEE (reference sequence). Trimming pared 0 bases from V and 0 bases from J, leaving 8 bases between. This CDR3 is 15 amino acids long. DNA for the CDR3: TGTGCCAGCAGCTTGGTCGGGATGAGCACAGATACGCAGTATTTT. Its protein is CASSLVGMSTDTQYF.